This is a list of T cell receptor beta chains from one sample in a study of CD8+CD57+ T cells in acquired aplastic anemia. TCRdb fed the reads into MiXCR, producing one record per CDR3 protein. Here the sample spans about 290,000 distinct CDR3 sequences, approximately 58% being singletons. Sequenced: sorted CD4+, CD8+, or CD8+CD57+ T cells (not recorded which) from PBMCs. These receptors were obtained from a human donor with aplastic anemia. CDR3s include the opening cysteine and the closing phenylalanine or tryptophan. Size values are once, few and many counts, or a class for expanded clones, and some rows have none.

v_call clone_size cdr3_aa
TRBV7-8 - CASSVNSDGQETQYF
TRBV15 medium-sized CATSRGLGGTGELFF
TRBV12-3/TRBV12-4 many CASSLGGSSYGYTF
TRBV29-1 few CSSKSGASEAFF
TRBV20-1 - CSARARDRGGSEQYF
TRBV7-9 many CASRERGSSYNEQFF
TRBV7-9 - CASSPPGLPYNEQFF
TRBV9 many CASSDSYGYTF
TRBV20-1 many CSAPGGGFTDTQYF
TRBV5-1 - CASSLARGRGEKLFF
TRBV12-3/TRBV12-4 many CASSWDLSNQPQHF
TRBV7-9 - CASSLDDTTYEQYF
TRBV5-1 - CASSLARGQGTYNEQFF
TRBV12-3/TRBV12-4 - CASSLTSGSYNSPLHF
TRBV7-8 - CASSLAQGIKAQYF
TRBV5-1 many CASGGRGVQETQYF
TRBV6-5 many CASSRPGTGRNSPLHF
TRBV11-2 - CASSQEAGSYNEQFF
TRBV24-1 few CATSKTGTGLNEQFF
TRBV9 many CASSEGLAGGNEQFF
TRBV19 - CASRPPGQRQETQYF
TRBV7-9 - CASSQGATLNTGELFF
TRBV6-1 few CASSALSRYFNTGELFF
TRBV7-2 few CASSSRDRFEKLFF
TRBV28 many CASTKGGSFYEQYF
TRBV5-4 few CASSLGRPWTSQETQYF
TRBV3-1 many CASSLGRSGNTIYF
TRBV11-2 many CASSQSGTEAFF
TRBV10-1 many CASSYDRGRTEAFF
TRBV10-1 many CASSESRGLAGGTVEDTQYF
TRBV2 few CASESSIVGGYTF
TRBV6-1 many CASSQPGKHGYTF
TRBV6-1 few CASSVTSDGNAEAFF
TRBV5-6 many CASNNKVLAGVVGDTQYF
TRBV5-1 few CASSGLAGRYEQYF
TRBV7-2 - CASSLGTVGEQYF
TRBV11-2 few CASSSRLQGYQPQHF
TRBV10-2 - CASSGQVYEQYF
TRBV29-1 few CSVDGYLRTQYF
TRBV7-9 many CASRRQMETQYF
TRBV6-5 many CASSSRYRPTNTEAFF
TRBV19 - CASSIDRTAGAQNTEAFF
TRBV7-9 few CASSRTASYGYTF
TRBV7-2 once CASTVGLNYNSPLHF
TRBV5-1 once CASSSIAGTSYEQYF
TRBV19 - CASYREPRDRNTYGYTF
TRBV2 few CASSPGTGDYNEQFF
TRBV19 - CASTPPGGSQQFF
TRBV15 once CATSRGRGLWNQPQHF
TRBV4-3 - CASSQGGLAEYSSAYERYF
TRBV11-2 once CASSPYSRATDTQYF
TRBV12-3/TRBV12-4 few CASSPRRGEQYF
TRBV15 few CATSTWGTLSTDTQYF